This T cell receptor beta chain was sequenced in a study of cytomegalovirus exposure and HLA in healthy donors. General study results and limits: In vitro testing confirmed a few CMV-associated chains as specific for CMV antigens.

With respect to this clone: No antigen is known for it.

Germline loops: CDR1 MNHEY, CDR2 SMNVEV (reference sequence). The CDR3 contains 13 residues. V lost 5 bases, J lost 6 bases, and 11 bases lay in between. Measured with immunoSEQ multiplex PCR; TCRdb has only the in-frame clones, and not every one. In the table there are 80,000 to 95,000 clones, about 93% of which are singletons. The material sequenced was PBMCs. V is TRBV27 and J is TRBJ1-5; D is uncertain. The sequence derives from a woman younger than 45 in good health and CMV-seropositive. As DNA, the CDR3 is TGTGCCAGCAGTCTTTCACCCAGTCAGCCCCAGCATTTT. Its protein is CASSLSPSQPQHF.